This TCR beta chain is from a study of radiotherapy plus CTLA-4 blockade in lung cancer. The CDR3 is made up of 13 amino acids. CDR1 KGHSH and CDR2 LQKENI come from the germline V gene. With 3 bases removed from V and 9 bases from J, the gap between germline ends came to 12 bases. Turning to this clone: Its antigen is unknown.

Study results and limitations: Among blood TCR repertoires after radiotherapy plus ipilimumab, tumor-derived clones expanded.

Only in-frame clones appear in the TCRdb table, and some are missing; sequencing was by immunoSEQ multiplex PCR. The sample holds tens of thousands of clones, about 79% seen once. The chain joins TRBV18 to TRBJ1-3; D is uncertain. This receptor was taken from a human donor with non-small cell lung cancer whose response to radiotherapy plus ipilimumab could not be evaluated. Some clones in this sample may be carry-over from other donors' samples. This sample comprised peripheral blood, obtained from a patient treated with radiotherapy plus ipilimumab. The CDR3 sequence is CASSPAGESTIYF. The CDR3 nucleotides are TGTGCCAGCTCACCGGCGGGTGAAAGCACCATATATTTT.